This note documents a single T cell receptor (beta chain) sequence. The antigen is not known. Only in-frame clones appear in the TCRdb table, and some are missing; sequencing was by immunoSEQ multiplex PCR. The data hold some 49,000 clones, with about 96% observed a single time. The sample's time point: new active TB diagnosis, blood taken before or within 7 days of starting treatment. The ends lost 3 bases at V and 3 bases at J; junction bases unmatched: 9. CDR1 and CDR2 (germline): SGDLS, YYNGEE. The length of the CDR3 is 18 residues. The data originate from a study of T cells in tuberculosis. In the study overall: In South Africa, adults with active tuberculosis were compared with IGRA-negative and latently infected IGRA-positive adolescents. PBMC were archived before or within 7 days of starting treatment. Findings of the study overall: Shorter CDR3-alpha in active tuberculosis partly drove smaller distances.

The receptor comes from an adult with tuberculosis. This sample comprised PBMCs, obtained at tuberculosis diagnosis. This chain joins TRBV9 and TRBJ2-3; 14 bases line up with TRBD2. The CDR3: CASSGRGLAGVVTDTQYF. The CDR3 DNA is TGTGCCAGCAGCGGGAGGGGACTAGCGGGAGTCGTAACAGATACGCAGTATTTT.